Here is one T cell receptor beta chain with its context. Roughly 0.45 to 1 ug RNA was reverse transcribed with random hexamers. Amplification of TCR beta CDR3 by immunoSEQ multiplex PCR spanned 54 Vbeta and 13 Jbeta. TCRdb reprocessed the immunoSEQ multiplex PCR reads via MiXCR and lists one record per CDR3 protein. The sample has about 150,000 distinct CDR3 sequences, over 85% seen once. This sample was taken from a study of CD8 T cells in Susac syndrome. Sequencing of TCR beta drew on CD8+ and CD4+ T cells from blood. CDR3 size: 14 residues. Germline loops: CDR1 MNHEY, CDR2 SMNVEV (reference sequence). V dropped 6 bases and J dropped 6 bases, with 15 bases sitting between them.

The TCR originated in a human donor with multiple sclerosis. The rearrangement links TRBV27 to TRBJ2-1; D is perhaps TRBD1 or TRBD2 (6 bases each). The sample consisted of CD8+ T cells from PBMCs. The CDR3 DNA follows: TGTGCCAGCAGAAAGGGGGGTCTGGTCAATGAGCAGTTCTTC. Its protein is CASRKGGLVNEQFF.